The clone carrying this TCR beta chain was seen a single time. V lost 5 bases and J lost 0; bases outside the gene matches: 1. CDR3 length: 12 amino acids. Germline CDR1 SQVTM, CDR2 ANQGSEA. This entry belongs to a study of blood T cell repertoires in COVID-19. Overall study context: Spain, Italy and the United States supplied samples that represented acute and convalescent COVID-19. Sources were T cells, B-cell-depleted T cells, or PBMCs; the material itself was cDNA or gDNA.

How the authors handled the data: Quantification of nucleated cells was approximated via reference gene primer amplification. Assay used: immunoSEQ multiplex PCR; TCRdb lists only in-frame clones, some missing. V and J calls and clone size come straight from that table; D and trimming were deduced from the DNA. The table lists roughly 230,000 clones, around 90% of them singletons. The clonotype originates from an older man with acute or convalescent COVID-19. Sequencing used peripheral blood. This chain uses TRBV29-1 with TRBJ2-7; 7 bases match TRBD1. In DNA form, the CDR3 reads TGCAGCGTTACAGGGGTCTCCTACGAGCAGTACTTC. Translating it yields CSVTGVSYEQYF.